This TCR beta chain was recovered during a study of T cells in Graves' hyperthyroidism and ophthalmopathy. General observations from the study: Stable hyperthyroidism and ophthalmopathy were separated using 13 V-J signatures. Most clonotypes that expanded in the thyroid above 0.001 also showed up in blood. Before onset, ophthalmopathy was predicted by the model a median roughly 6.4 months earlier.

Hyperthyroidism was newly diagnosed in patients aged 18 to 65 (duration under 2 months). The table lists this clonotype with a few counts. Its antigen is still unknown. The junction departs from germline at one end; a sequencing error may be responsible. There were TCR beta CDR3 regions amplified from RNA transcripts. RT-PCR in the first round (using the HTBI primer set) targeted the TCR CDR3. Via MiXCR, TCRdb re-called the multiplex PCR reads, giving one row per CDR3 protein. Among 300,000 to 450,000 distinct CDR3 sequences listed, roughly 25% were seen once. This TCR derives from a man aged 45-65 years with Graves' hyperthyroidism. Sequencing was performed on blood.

CDR3 region: CAGSPEQGPSYGYTF. The CDR3 nucleotides read TGTGCCGGCTCACCTGAACAGGGACCCTCTTATGGCTACACCTTC. The rearrangement uses TRBV18 and TRBJ1-2, with D tentatively TRBD1 (6 bases). CDR3 length: 15 amino acids. Germline V gene data show CDR1 as KGHSH and CDR2 as LQKENI.